These 4 T cell receptor beta chains originate from one sample sequenced in a study of T cell responses to AZD1222 COVID-19 vaccine. Profiled with immunoSEQ multiplex PCR; TCRdb holds only in-frame clones, not every one. The table has 130,000 or so clones, approximately 91% seen once. The sequences come from peripheral blood, collected on day 0 of AZD1222 vaccination. The origin of the receptors is an adult in good health.

The chain links TRBV6-5 to TRBJ2-5; possible D gene TRBD2, 6 bases. Germline values: CDR1 MNHEY, CDR2 SVGAGI. With 1 base removed from V and 3 bases from J, the gap between germline ends came to 9 bases. This CDR3 is built from 14 residues. The CDR3 loop reads CASSYLGGKETQYF. The CDR3 bases are TGTGCCAGCAGTTACTTGGGGGGAAAAGAGACCCAGTACTTC.

J is TRBJ1-2 and V is TRBV3-1 (or the pseudogene TRBV3-2), with D tentatively TRBD1 (6 bases). The CDR3 covers 15 residues. In germline, CDR1 is LGHDT, CDR2 YNNKEL (reference sequence). V was pared by 0 bases and J by 4 bases, with 12 bases between. CDR3 in amino acids: CASSQDRAGAYGYTF. In DNA, the CDR3 is TGTGCCAGCAGCCAAGATCGGGCAGGGGCCTATGGCTACACCTTC.

J is TRBJ2-1 and V is TRBV20-1; the D gene could be TRBD1 or TRBD2 (5 bases each). Germline CDR1 is DFQATT and CDR2 is SNEGSKA (reference sequence). Trimming left V 0 bases short and J 11 bases short, with 8 bases between. The CDR3 spans 11 residues. The CDR3 reads CSARDKGQQFF. CDR3 bases: TGCAGTGCTAGAGATAAGGGACAGCAGTTCTTC.

This rearrangement joins TRBV15 to TRBJ1-4; 12 bases match TRBD1. The V segment lost 6 bases and the J segment 16 bases; nucleotides outside the gene matches: 12. The CDR3 runs 14 residues. From germline, CDR1 is LNHNV and CDR2 YYDKDF (reference sequence). This CDR3 reads CATRDGDRGPSEFF. The CDR3 DNA follows: TGTGCCACCAGGGATGGGGACAGGGGGCCCTCTGAGTTTTTT. Combining the CDR3 with reference TRBV15 and TRBJ1-4 gives the whole variable domain DAMVIQNPRYQVTQFGKPVTLSCSQTLNHNVMYWYQQKSSQAPKLLFHYYDKDFNNEADTPDNFQSRRPNTSFCFLDIRSPGLGDTAMYLCATRDGDRGPSEFFGSGTQLSVL.